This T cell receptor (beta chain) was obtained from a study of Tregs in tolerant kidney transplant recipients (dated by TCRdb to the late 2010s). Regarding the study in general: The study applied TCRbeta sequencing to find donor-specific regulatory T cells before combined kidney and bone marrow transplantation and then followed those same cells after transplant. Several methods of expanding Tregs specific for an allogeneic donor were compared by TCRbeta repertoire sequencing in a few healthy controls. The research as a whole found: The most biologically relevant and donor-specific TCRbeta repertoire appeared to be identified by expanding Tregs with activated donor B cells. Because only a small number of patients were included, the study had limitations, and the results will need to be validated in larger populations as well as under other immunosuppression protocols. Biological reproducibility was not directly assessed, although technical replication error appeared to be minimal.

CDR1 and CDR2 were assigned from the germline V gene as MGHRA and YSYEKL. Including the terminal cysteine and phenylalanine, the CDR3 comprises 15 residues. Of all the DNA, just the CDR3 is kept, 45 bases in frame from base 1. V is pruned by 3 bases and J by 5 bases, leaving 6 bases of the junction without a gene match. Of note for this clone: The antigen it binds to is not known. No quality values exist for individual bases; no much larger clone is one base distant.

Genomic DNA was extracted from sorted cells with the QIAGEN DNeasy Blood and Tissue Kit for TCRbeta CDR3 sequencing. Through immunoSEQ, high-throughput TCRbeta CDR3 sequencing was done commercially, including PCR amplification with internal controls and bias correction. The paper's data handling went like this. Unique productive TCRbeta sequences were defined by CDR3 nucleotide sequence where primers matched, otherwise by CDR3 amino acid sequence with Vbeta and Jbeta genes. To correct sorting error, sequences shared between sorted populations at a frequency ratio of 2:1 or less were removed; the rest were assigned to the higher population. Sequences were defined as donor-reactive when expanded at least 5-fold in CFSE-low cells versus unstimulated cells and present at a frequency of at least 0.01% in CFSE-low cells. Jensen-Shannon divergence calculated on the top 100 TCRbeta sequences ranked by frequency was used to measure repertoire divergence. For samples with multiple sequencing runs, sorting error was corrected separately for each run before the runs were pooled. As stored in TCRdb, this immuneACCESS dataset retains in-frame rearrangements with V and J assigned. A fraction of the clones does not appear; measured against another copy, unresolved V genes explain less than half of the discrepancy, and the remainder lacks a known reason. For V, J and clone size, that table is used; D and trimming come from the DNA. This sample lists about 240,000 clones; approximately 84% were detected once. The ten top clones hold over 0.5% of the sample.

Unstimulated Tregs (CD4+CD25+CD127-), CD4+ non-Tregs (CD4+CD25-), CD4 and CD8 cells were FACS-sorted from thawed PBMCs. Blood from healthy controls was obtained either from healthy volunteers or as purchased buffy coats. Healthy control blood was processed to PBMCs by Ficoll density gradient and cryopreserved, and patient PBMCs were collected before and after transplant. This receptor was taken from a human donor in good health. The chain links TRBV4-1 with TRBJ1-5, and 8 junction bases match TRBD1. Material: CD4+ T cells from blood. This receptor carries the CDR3 CASSQAWDRYQPQHF. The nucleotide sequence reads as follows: TGCGCCAGCAGCCAGGCCTGGGACAGGTATCAGCCCCAGCATTTT.